The T cell receptor (beta chain) under discussion was sequenced for a study of blood T cell repertoires in COVID-19 (dated by TCRdb to about 2020). For the study in its entirety: Collaborator samples came from the United States, Italy and Spain and covered acute and convalescent phases of COVID-19. The sample metadata nearly always contained a de-identified subject ID, COVID-19 status, age in years and sex. The material from the prospective study consisted of cDNA or gDNA derived from T cells, B-cell-depleted T cells, or PBMCs. The repertoires were released in a freely available public database meant as a resource for research on the immune response to SARS-CoV-2. Samples came from the ongoing ImmuneRACE study (first 160 participants) plus 1,254 subjects from 6 global collaborators. Where HLA class I and class II types were available, the types were taken from metadata supplied by the sample provider, not from assay-based typing. The dataset comprised deeply sampled blood TCRbeta repertoires from subjects exposed to, actively infected with, or recovered from COVID-19. Points the paper makes about the study in general: The quantity of clinical and demographic metadata differed by source and by participant and was supplied without curation.

The immunoSEQ Assay, a bias-controlled multiplex PCR, was used to amplify TCRbeta CDR3 regions from genomic DNA. The paper's processing steps were these. The number of nucleated cells in each sample was estimated from the amplification of reference gene primers within the assay. To quantify the absolute abundance of each unique TCRbeta CDR3 rearrangement, sequence reads were collapsed and filtered. For each sample, productive Simpson clonality was calculated as the square root of Simpson's diversity index over productive rearrangements. TCRdb took over this immuneACCESS table, retaining in-frame rearrangements with V and J assigned. Such tables are incomplete; in checked studies, under half of the missing clones stem from an unresolved V gene, and the remainder is unexplained. The V and J calls and the clone size are those of that table, but D and trimming were determined from the DNA. The sample table lists roughly 100,000 clones, roughly 88% of them with a count of one. The ten largest clones represent roughly 8.1% of the sample.

Whole blood was collected in K2EDTA tubes by collaborating institutions according to the institutions' own protocols. For TCRbeta analysis, collaborators shipped samples as frozen whole blood, isolated PBMCs, or DNA extracted from either of those sample types. Based on the germline V gene (reference sequence), the CDR1 and CDR2 sequences are MNHEY and SMNVEV. The cysteine opens and the phenylalanine closes a CDR3 of 16 amino acids. CDR3 DNA only is kept here, 48 bases in frame from base 1. Trimming at the junction amounts to 5 bases on V and 1 base on J, and the germline ends lie 15 bases apart. A remark on this clone: This clone's antigen is unknown. No per-base quality is available; no much larger clone lies one base away.

Recombination linked TRBV27 to TRBJ1-3; a confident D gene designation cannot be given. The receptor was isolated from a woman between 65 and 79 years old with acute or convalescent COVID-19. The sample was peripheral blood. The CDR3 region: CASSKMGGRSGNTIYF. Here is the DNA: TGTGCCAGCAGTAAAATGGGAGGGCGTTCTGGAAACACCATATATTTT.